Here is one TCR beta chain with its context. This record comes from a study of blood T cell repertoires in COVID-19. Study background: COVID-19 samples collected from the United States, Italy and Spain covered acute and convalescent phases. In each case, the material was cDNA or gDNA derived from T cells, B-cell-depleted T cells, or PBMCs.

Per the original data handling: Estimates of nucleated cell counts were drawn from the amplification of reference gene primers. The repertoire was sequenced with immunoSEQ multiplex PCR; TCRdb's copy has only in-frame clones and lacks some. V and J calls and clone size are given by that table; D and trimming were obtained from the DNA. The data contain roughly 200,000 clones, around nine tenths of them singletons. V trimming: 6 bases; J trimming: 14 bases; junction bases outside the gene matches: 7. The CDR3 sequence is 12 residues long. The germline V gene has CDR1 MNHNY and CDR2 SVGAGI (reference sequence).

This TCR was sampled from a man aged 55 to 70 with acute or convalescent COVID-19. The specimen sequenced was peripheral blood. This chain links TRBV6-6 with TRBJ2-1, with TRBD2 matching over 10 bases. CDR3 sequence reads: CASSPSGGAEFF. The CDR3 nucleotides are TGTGCCAGCAGCCCGAGCGGGGGGGCCGAGTTCTTC.